Listed here are 14 T cell receptor beta chains from one sample, sequenced in a study of metastatic and nonmetastatic thyroid tumors. MiXCR reprocessed the PCR reads for TCRdb. This table holds 25,000 to 35,000 clones, around 15% found once. Patients had received no treatment of any kind before thyroid surgery. The sequencing input was blood. These receptor sequences come from a female donor with papillary thyroid cancer or a benign thyroid nodule (not recorded which). Some clones in this sample may be carry-over from other donors' samples.

This clone was seen once. This chain connects TRBV20-1 to TRBJ2-1, with D possibly TRBD2 on 6 matching bases. Germline CDR1 DFQATT, CDR2 SNEGSKA (reference sequence). The CDR3 consists of 14 residues. V shed 1 base and J shed 8 bases, with 15 bases lying between them. CDR3 protein: CSARGGWPGDEQFF. CDR3 DNA sequence: TGCAGTGCTAGAGGAGGGTGGCCGGGGGATGAGCAGTTCTTC.

By its share, this clone is medium-sized. The CDR3 DNA sequence: TGTGCCAGCAGGCATGACAGGGGATTTTCCTACGAGCAGTACTTC. Protein product: CASRHDRGFSYEQYF. V gene TRBV6-2 or TRBV6-3 combines with J gene TRBJ2-7; 8 bases map to TRBD1. Germline V CDR1 and CDR2: MNHEY, SVGEGT. J gave up 1 base and V 6 bases, and 8 bases lay outside the gene matches. This CDR3 is built from 15 residues.

The table lists this clone with many counts. V gene TRBV6-6 combines with J gene TRBJ1-5, with 11 bases fitting TRBD1. Per germline, CDR1 MNHNY and CDR2 SVGAGI (reference sequence). J lost 0 bases, V lost 8 bases, and 15 bases had no gene match. This CDR3 comprises 19 residues. Here the CDR3 reads CASSPWTGTGGYSNQPQHF. Written as DNA, the CDR3 is TGTGCCAGCTCGCCATGGACCGGGACAGGGGGTTATAGCAATCAGCCCCAGCATTTT.

A single count supports this clone. The chain recombines TRBV4-3 with TRBJ1-1, with D possibly being TRBD1 (5 bases). CDR3 size: 13 residues. CDR1 is LGHNA, CDR2 YSLEER, per germline. The V end was cut by 4 bases, the J end by 3 bases, with 9 bases between. The CDR3 loop is CASSPREDTEAFF. In DNA form, the CDR3 reads TGCGCCAGCAGCCCCAGGGAGGACACTGAAGCTTTCTTT.

This clone appeared many times. V gene TRBV10-3 combines with J gene TRBJ2-7, with D perhaps matching TRBD2 (6 bases). Germline CDR1 reads ENHRY; CDR2 reads SYGVKD. The CDR3 extends over 15 amino acids. V lost 6 bases and J lost 3, with 18 bases in between. The CDR3 protein is CAISWGLAGDYEQYF. For the CDR3, the DNA is TGTGCCATCAGCTGGGGACTCGCGGGCGACTACGAGCAGTACTTC.

The table lists this clone with many counts. The chain joins TRBV5-5 to TRBJ2-1; D is ambiguous. This CDR3 is 15 amino acids long. Germline V gene data show CDR1 as SGHKS and CDR2 as YYEKEE (reference sequence). V was clipped by 4 bases and J by 6 bases, with 17 bases between them. CDR3 DNA sequence: TGTGCCAGCAGCCCCATTCCCCCCGTAGTCAATGAGCAGTTCTTC. Its protein is CASSPIPPVVNEQFF.

This chain joins TRBV10-3 and TRBJ2-1; 7 nucleotides agree with TRBD1. Losses at the gene ends were 9 bases for V and 0 bases for J; bases not matched to a gene: 2. CDR1 is ENHRY, CDR2 SYGVKD, per germline. The CDR3 loop spans 13 amino acids. DNA for the CDR3: TGTGCCATAGGGACAGTCTCCTACAATGAGCAGTTCTTC. This gives the protein CAIGTVSYNEQFF.

This clone was seen only a few times. The chain links TRBV5-5 to TRBJ2-5, with D maybe TRBD2 (6 bases). CDR1 is SGHKS and CDR2 is YYEKEE in the germline V gene (reference sequence). The CDR3 runs to 16 residues. V dropped 1 base and J dropped 2 bases, with 15 bases sitting between them. This chain's CDR3 is CASSLLVGGDQETQYF. In nucleotides, the CDR3 is TGTGCCAGCAGCTTGTTAGTGGGAGGAGATCAAGAGACCCAGTACTTC.

This clone is termed medium-sized. This rearrangement joins TRBV28 to TRBJ2-1; 7 bases fit TRBD2. V lost 4 bases to trimming and J lost 8 bases; unmatched junction nucleotides: 14. CDR1 and CDR2 (germline): MDHEN, SYDVKM. CDR3 length equals 16 residues. CDR3: CASSSPGGGRLHEQFF. The CDR3, as DNA: TGTGCCAGCAGTTCCCCGGGAGGAGGGAGGCTCCATGAGCAGTTCTTC. The full variable domain, in which reference TRBV28 and TRBJ2-1 provide the parts outside the CDR3, is DVKVTQSSRYLVKRTGEKVFLECVQDMDHENMFWYRQDPGLGLRLIYFSYDVKMKEKGDIPEGYSVSREKKERFSLILESASTNQTSMYLCASSSPGGGRLHEQFFGPGTRLTVL.

The chain has TRBV6-2 or TRBV6-3 and TRBJ2-1; perhaps TRBD2 as D (5 bases). The CDR3 is 14 residues long. The ends were cut back, 1 base at V and 8 bases at J, with 12 bases in the middle. CDR1 MNHEY and CDR2 SVGEGT come from the germline V gene. DNA for the CDR3: TGTGCCAGCAGTTACTTCGATATTAGCGATGAGCAGTTCTTC. Protein sequence: CASSYFDISDEQFF.

There are many counts of this clone. In DNA form, the CDR3 reads TGCGCCAGCAGCTCGACTAGCGGGGGGGCCTACGAGCAGTACTTC. Translation gives CASSSTSGGAYEQYF. The rearrangement joins TRBV5-1 to TRBJ2-7, with 14 bases that match TRBD2. Losses at the gene ends were 3 bases for V and 2 bases for J; bases not matched to a gene: 1. The CDR3 length is 15 residues. CDR1 is SGHRS, CDR2 YFSETQ, per germline.

This clone is labeled as medium-sized (0.01 to 0.1%). This chain joins TRBV6-5 and TRBJ1-6; weak D call: TRBD1 (5 bases). CDR1 and CDR2 from the germline V gene are MNHEY and SVGAGI. V shed 0 bases and J shed 6 bases, with 9 bases lying between them. The CDR3 extends over 15 amino acids. The CDR3 nucleotides are TGTGCCAGCAGTTACTCGGGGACGGCTAATTCACCCCTCCACTTT. It yields the protein CASSYSGTANSPLHF.

This clone appeared a few times. This chain connects TRBV27 to TRBJ2-1; D perhaps matches TRBD1 (5 bases). Trimming left V 0 bases short and J 2 bases short, with 11 bases between. This CDR3 spans 16 amino acids. CDR1 MNHEY and CDR2 SMNVEV come from the germline V gene (reference sequence). As DNA, the CDR3 is TGTGCCAGCAGTTTATCGGGTAGGGGCCCCTACAATGAGCAGTTCTTC. It specifies CASSLSGRGPYNEQFF.

Turning to this clone: Just one base apart from a much larger clone, this may be a read error. The V and J genes are TRBV9 and TRBJ2-3; D uncertain. V was trimmed by 3 bases and J by 1 base, leaving 15 bases between them. This CDR3 is built from 16 residues. Germline CDR1 is SGDLS and CDR2 is YYNGEE. The CDR3 loop is CASSATVGGGTDTQYF. CDR3 in DNA: TGTGCCAGCAGCGCCACAGTGGGCGGCGGCACAGATACGCAGTATTTT.